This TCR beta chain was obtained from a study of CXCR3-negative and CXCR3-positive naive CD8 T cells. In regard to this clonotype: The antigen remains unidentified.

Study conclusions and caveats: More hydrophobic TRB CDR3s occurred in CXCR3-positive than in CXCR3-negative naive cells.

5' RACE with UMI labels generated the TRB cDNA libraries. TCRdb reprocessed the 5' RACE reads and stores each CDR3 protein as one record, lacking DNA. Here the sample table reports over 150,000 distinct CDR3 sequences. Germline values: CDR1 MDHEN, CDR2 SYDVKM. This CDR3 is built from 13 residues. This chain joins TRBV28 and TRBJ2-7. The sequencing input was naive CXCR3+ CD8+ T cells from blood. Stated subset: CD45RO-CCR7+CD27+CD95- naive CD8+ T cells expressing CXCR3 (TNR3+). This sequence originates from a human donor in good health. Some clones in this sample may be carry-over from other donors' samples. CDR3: CASSLGQNYEQYF.